Reported below is one T cell receptor (beta chain). Its antigen remains unidentified. CDR3 length: 13 residues. Deletions cut 6 bases from V and 4 bases from J, with 10 bases between. These data come from a study of T cell responses to AZD1222 COVID-19 vaccine. For the study at large: Both about-4-week and about-12-week second-dose recipients were combined.

General observations from the study: Only a handful of AZD1222 recipients were seropositive at baseline. Scientists sampled the repertoires only once the peak T cell response had passed. Reportedly, nearly half the spike-specific TCRs target unmutated variant regions.

TCRdb's copy holds only in-frame clones and misses some; the assay was immunoSEQ multiplex PCR. Among about 140,000 clones, more than 80% were seen once, and the ten largest hold about 3%. The TCR originated in an adult in good health. The sample consisted of peripheral blood, taken on day 0 of AZD1222 vaccination. This chain uses TRBV12-3 or TRBV12-4 with TRBJ1-3; D not certain. The CDR3 region is CASRTTGGNTIYF. In nucleotides, the CDR3 is TGTGCCAGCAGAACTACGGGGGGAAACACCATATATTTT.